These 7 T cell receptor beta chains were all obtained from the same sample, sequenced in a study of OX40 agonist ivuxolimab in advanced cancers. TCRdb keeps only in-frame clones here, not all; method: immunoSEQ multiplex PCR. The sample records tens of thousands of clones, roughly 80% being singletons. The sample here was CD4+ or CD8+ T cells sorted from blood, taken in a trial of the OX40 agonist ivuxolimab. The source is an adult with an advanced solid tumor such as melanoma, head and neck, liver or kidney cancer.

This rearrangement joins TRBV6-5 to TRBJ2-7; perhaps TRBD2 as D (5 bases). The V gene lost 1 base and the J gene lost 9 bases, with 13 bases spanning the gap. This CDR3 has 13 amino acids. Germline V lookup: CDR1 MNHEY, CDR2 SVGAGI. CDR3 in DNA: TGTGCCAGCAGTTACTACTCGGAGGACGGGCAGTACTTC. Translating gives CASSYYSEDGQYF.

The CDR3 spells CASRSGGGPGNTIYF. CDR3 in DNA: TGTGCCAGCCGGTCTGGGGGGGGCCCTGGAAACACCATATATTTT. The chain uses TRBV2 and TRBJ1-3; possible D gene TRBD1, 6 bases. V lost 8 bases, J lost 2 bases, and 16 bases lay in between. This CDR3 spans 15 amino acids. Germline V lookup: CDR1 SNHLY, CDR2 FYNNEI.

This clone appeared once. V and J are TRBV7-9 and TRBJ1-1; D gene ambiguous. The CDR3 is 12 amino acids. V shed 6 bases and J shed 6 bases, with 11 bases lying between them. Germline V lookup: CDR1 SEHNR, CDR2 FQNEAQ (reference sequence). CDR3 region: CASRIIGAEAFF. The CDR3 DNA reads TGTGCCAGCAGAATCATCGGGGCTGAAGCTTTCTTT.

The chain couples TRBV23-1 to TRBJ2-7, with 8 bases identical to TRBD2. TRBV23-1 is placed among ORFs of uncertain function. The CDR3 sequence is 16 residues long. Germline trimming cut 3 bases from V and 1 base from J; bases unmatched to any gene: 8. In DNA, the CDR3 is TGCGCCAGCAGTCACCCCGGGGGGGGGCGTTCCTACGAGCAGTACTTC. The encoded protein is CASSHPGGGRSYEQYF.

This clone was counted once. CDR3 amino acids: CASSEPWPYSNQPQHF. The CDR3 DNA reads as TGTGCCAGCAGTGAACCCTGGCCTTATAGCAATCAGCCCCAGCATTTT. This chain uses TRBV6-1 with TRBJ1-5; D not resolved. V was pared by 2 bases and J by 0 bases, with 11 bases between. CDR3 length equals 16 residues. The V gene's germline CDR1 is MNHNS and CDR2 SASEGT.

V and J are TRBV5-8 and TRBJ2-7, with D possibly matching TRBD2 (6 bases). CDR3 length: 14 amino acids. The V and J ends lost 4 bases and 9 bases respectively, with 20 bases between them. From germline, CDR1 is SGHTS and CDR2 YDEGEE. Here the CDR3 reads CASSPTLIGGAQYF. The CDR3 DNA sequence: TGTGCCAGCAGCCCGACTCTTATTGGCGGGGCGCAGTACTTC.

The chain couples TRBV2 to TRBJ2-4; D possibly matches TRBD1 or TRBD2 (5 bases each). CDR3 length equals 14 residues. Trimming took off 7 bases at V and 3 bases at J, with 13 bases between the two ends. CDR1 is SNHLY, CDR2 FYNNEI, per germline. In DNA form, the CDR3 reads TGTGCCAGCACCCGCAGGGACGGCAAAAACATTCAGTACTTC. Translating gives CASTRRDGKNIQYF.